This T cell receptor (beta chain) is drawn from a study of tumor-infiltrating lymphocytes in primary liver carcinoma. Starting material for RNA and DNA co-extraction consisted of about 17-30 mg of unsorted bulk tissue. The study found over 90% viable tumor cells in every tumor sample. Per the germline V gene, CDR1 is SGHAT and CDR2 is FQNNGV. V lost 7 bases, J lost 14 bases, and 16 bases stayed unmatched. The CDR3 loop spans 13 amino acids. Total RNA amounting to around 450 ng was the source from which TCR beta cDNA was made with a constant-region primer. Three nested multiplex PCR rounds, a slightly modified ARM-PCR method, built the TCR beta libraries. Both of the initial two PCR rounds ran for nine to eleven cycles and employed TRBV1-TRBV30 forward primers alongside a C-beta reverse primer. TCRdb re-analysed the multiplex PCR reads in MiXCR, keeping a single row per CDR3 protein. The table has some 21,000 distinct CDR3 sequences, over 75% seen once.

The sample was liver tumor tissue from sampling region 1. Subset: tumor region T1, superior pole. The receptor was derived from a young woman with primary liver carcinoma and hepatitis B virus infection. This chain links TRBV11-2 with TRBJ1-2; TRBD1 aligns across 7 bases. CDR3 in amino acids: CASTQGGGEGCTF. The CDR3 DNA follows: TGTGCCAGCACTCAGGGGGGGGGTGAAGGCTGTACCTTC.